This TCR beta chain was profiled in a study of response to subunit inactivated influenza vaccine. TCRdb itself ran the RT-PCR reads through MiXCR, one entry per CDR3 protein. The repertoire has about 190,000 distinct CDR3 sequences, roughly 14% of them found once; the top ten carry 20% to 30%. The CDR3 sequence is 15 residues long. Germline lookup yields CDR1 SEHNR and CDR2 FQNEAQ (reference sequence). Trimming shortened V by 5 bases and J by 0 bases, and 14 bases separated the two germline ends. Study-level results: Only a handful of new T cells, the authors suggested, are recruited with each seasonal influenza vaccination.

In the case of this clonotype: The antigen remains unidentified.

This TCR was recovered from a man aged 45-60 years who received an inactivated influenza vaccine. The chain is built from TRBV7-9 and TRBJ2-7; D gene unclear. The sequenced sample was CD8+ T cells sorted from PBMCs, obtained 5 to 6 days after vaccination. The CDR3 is CASSPRYARSYEQYF. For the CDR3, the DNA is TGTGCCAGCAGCCCGCGCTACGCCCGCTCCTACGAGCAGTACTTC.